This entry is about one T cell receptor beta chain. The V gene's germline CDR1 is MNHEY and CDR2 SMNVEV (reference sequence). The length of the CDR3 is 15 residues. Trimming removed 7 bases from V and 7 bases from J, with 22 bases in between. The record originates from a study of T cell responses to AZD1222 COVID-19 vaccine. This table comes from immunoSEQ multiplex PCR, and its TCRdb copy is limited to in-frame clones, with some not included. The sample shows about 88,000 clones, roughly nine tenths of them seen only once. Source: peripheral blood, taken 28 days after the second AZD1222 dose. The receptor's source is an adult who received the AZD1222 COVID-19 vaccine. The gene calls are TRBV27 and TRBJ1-2, with D unresolved. DNA for the CDR3: TGTGCCAGCACTTCAGACGGAGAGGAGCTGAGTGGCTACACCTTC. This sequence encodes CASTSDGEELSGYTF.